The T cell receptor (beta chain) under discussion was sequenced for a study of human T cells and chemical hapten exposure. A single record per CDR3 protein comes from TCRdb applying MiXCR to the RACE reads. The sample includes some 53,000 distinct CDR3 sequences, approximately 11% of them seen just once. V lost 8 bases and J lost 8, with 7 bases in between. This CDR3 is built from 10 residues. Germline V gene lookup returns CDR1 ENHRY and CDR2 SYGVKD. This sample's time point: patch test 1, 2 weeks after DPC sensitization. The treatment here: therapeutic diphenylcyclopropenone sensitization with weekly scalp DPC. Unfractionated whole blood yielded total RNA. Findings of the study overall: With regard to DPC sensitization, TCRs above 1 in 1000 frequency did not change.

This clonotype occurred a few times. Its specificity is unknown. Source: whole blood, taken in connection with sensitization to the hapten diphenylcyclopropenone (DPC). This sequence joins TRBV10-3 and TRBJ2-1; D is perhaps TRBD2 (6 bases). This sequence was found in a woman aged 40 to 50 with alopecia areata. Some clones in this sample may be carry-over from other donors' samples. CDR3 sequence reads: CAIGGYEQFF. The CDR3 nucleotides read TGTGCCATCGGAGGGTATGAGCAGTTCTTC.